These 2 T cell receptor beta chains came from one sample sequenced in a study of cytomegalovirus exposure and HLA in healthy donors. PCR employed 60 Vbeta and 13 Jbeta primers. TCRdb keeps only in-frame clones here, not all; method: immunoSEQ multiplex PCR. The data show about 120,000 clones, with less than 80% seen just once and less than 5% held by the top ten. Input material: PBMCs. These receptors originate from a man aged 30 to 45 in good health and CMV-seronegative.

The CDR3 is CASSYGGAIQETQYF. The CDR3 nucleotides are TGTGCCAGCAGTTACGGGGGGGCTATCCAAGAGACCCAGTACTTC. The rearrangement joins TRBV6-5 to TRBJ2-5, with D tentatively TRBD2 (7 bases). Deletions cut 2 bases from V and 1 base from J, with 11 bases between. The length of the CDR3 is 15 residues. In germline, CDR1 is MNHEY, CDR2 SVGAGI.

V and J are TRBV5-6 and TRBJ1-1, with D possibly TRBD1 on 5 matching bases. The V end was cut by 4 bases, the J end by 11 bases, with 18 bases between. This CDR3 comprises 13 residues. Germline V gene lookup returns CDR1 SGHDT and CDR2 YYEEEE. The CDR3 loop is CASSHGTSLAAFF. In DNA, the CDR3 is TGTGCCAGCAGCCACGGGACTTCATTGGCCGCTTTCTTT. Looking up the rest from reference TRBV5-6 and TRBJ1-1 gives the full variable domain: DAGVTQSPTHLIKTRGQQVTLRCSPKSGHDTVSWYQQALGQGPQFIFQYYEEEERQRGNFPDRFSGHQFPNYSSELNVNALLLGDSALYLCASSHGTSLAAFFGQGTRLTVV.